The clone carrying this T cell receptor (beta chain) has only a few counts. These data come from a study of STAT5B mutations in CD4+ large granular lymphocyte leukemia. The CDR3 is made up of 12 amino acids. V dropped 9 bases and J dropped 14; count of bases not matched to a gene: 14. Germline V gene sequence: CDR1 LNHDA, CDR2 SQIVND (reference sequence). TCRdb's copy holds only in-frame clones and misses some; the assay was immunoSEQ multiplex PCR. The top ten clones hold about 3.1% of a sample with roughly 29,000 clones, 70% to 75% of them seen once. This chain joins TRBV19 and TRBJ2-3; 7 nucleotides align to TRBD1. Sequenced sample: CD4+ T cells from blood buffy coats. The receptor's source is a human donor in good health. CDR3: CASPELRQGVYF. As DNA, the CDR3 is TGTGCCAGCCCTGAACTGAGACAGGGTGTGTATTTT.